This paragraph reports one T cell receptor beta chain. The antigen remains undetermined. In TCRdb, the reads were re-called with MiXCR into one record per CDR3 protein. Of about 890,000 distinct CDR3 sequences in the sample, 30% to 40% were seen once. The data originate from a study of T cell repertoires in cytomegalovirus infection. J was trimmed by 7 bases and V by 2 bases; bases with no gene match: 4. The CDR3 has 14 residues. Germline V gene sequence: CDR1 MNHEY, CDR2 SVGAGI. The V gene is TRBV6-5, the J gene TRBJ2-2, with 7 nucleotides matching TRBD1. The clonotype was recovered from a human donor in good health (CMV status not recorded). Some clones in this sample may be carry-over from other donors' samples. The material was cultured CD8+ T cells from PBMCs, obtained from culture after CMV antigen stimulation. The CDR3 is CASSYRGHRGELFF. In DNA form, the CDR3 reads TGTGCCAGCAGTTACAGGGGGCACCGCGGGGAGCTGTTTTTT.